The 30 T cell receptor beta chains given below trace back to one sample, sequenced in a study of beta chain features in type 1 diabetes. Antigens for these TCRs are unknown. Study conclusions and caveats: In all four CD4+ subsets, TCRB CDR3 length was significantly, moderately reduced in type 1 diabetes.

TCRB transcripts that were expressed got sequenced, as all of the isolated RNA had been reverse transcribed. The data were produced by immunoSEQ multiplex PCR, yet TCRdb's version contains in-frame clones alone and is incomplete. The table lists some 290,000 clones, approximately 14% of them singletons. Sequences were obtained from naive CD4+ T cells from blood. The receptors were sampled from a man aged 25 to 45 with type 1 diabetes.

This clone has only a few counts. The chain carries TRBV19 and TRBJ2-5; 7 bases map to TRBD1. The CDR3 length is 17 residues. Germline CDR1 LNHDA, CDR2 SQIVND (reference sequence). J lost 5 bases, V lost 5 bases, and 17 bases had no gene match. CDR3 sequence (DNA): TGTGCCAGTAGTGCAACTCAGCAGGGGGTCGCCCCTGAGACCCAGTACTTC. Protein sequence: CASSATQQGVAPETQYF.

V is TRBV7-3 and J is TRBJ2-7; maybe TRBD2 (5 bases). Germline-derived CDR1 and CDR2 are SGHTA and FQGTGA. The CDR3 contains 13 residues. Between the trimmed V and J ends, which lost 4 bases and 5 bases, there was a span of 12 bases. CDR3 in amino acids: CASSSRAGHEQYF. The DNA of the CDR3 is TGTGCCAGCAGCTCCCGGGCGGGCCACGAGCAGTACTTC. The entire variable domain, with the rest obtained from reference TRBV7-3 and TRBJ2-7, is as follows: GAGVSQTPSNKVTEKGKYVELRCDPISGHTALYWYRQSLGQGPEFLIYFQGTGAADDSGLPNDRFFAVRPEGSVSTLKIQRTERGDSAVYLCASSSRAGHEQYFGPGTRLTVT.

This clone was picked up a small number of times. The chain combines TRBV11-2 with TRBJ2-1; 7 nucleotides align to TRBD2. Germline V gene sequence: CDR1 SGHAT, CDR2 FQNNGV. This CDR3 spans 16 amino acids. The junction had 11 bases not matched to a gene; V was cut back by 0 bases and J by 9 bases. The CDR3 coding sequence is TGTGCCAGCAGCTTAGAGCCGGGACTACCAACCAGTGAGCAGTTCTTC. Amino acids: CASSLEPGLPTSEQFF.

V usage is TRBV28 and J usage is TRBJ2-7; D unresolved. There are 11 residues in the CDR3. V lost 4 bases, J lost 4 bases, and 5 bases lay in between. The germline gives CDR1 MDHEN, CDR2 SYDVKM. CDR3 residues: CASSSLYEQYF. CDR3 sequence (DNA): TGTGCCAGCAGTTCCTTATACGAGCAGTACTTC.

This clone has a handful of counts. The V gene is TRBV28, the J gene TRBJ2-4; 10 bases map to TRBD2. The CDR3 is 16 amino acids. Germline V gives CDR1 MDHEN, CDR2 SYDVKM. V lost 6 bases to trimming and J lost 2 bases; unmatched junction nucleotides: 7. CDR3 region: CASRASGRLPKNIQYF. Written as DNA, the CDR3 is TGTGCCAGCAGGGCTAGCGGGAGACTTCCCAAAAACATTCAGTACTTC.

This clone was found a few times. The J gene is TRBJ2-1, the V gene TRBV29-1; 12 bases match TRBD2. Per the germline V gene, CDR1 is SQVTM and CDR2 is ANQGSEA. The CDR3 spans 14 residues. The trim removed 7 bases at V and 4 bases at J, leaving 5 bases unmatched. The CDR3: CSGRGLAGYNEQFF. The CDR3 DNA reads TGCAGCGGAAGAGGACTAGCGGGGTACAATGAGCAGTTCTTC.

This clone was seen a few times. V is TRBV18 and J is TRBJ2-7, with 9 nucleotides matching TRBD1. CDR1 and CDR2 from the germline V gene are KGHSH and LQKENI. The V and J ends lost 0 bases and 4 bases, in that order; junction bases with no gene match: 13. CDR3 length: 18 residues. The CDR3 sequence is CASSPPFTGGGGTYEQYF. CDR3 DNA sequence: TGTGCCAGCTCACCACCGTTTACAGGGGGCGGCGGGACTTACGAGCAGTACTTC.

The J gene is TRBJ2-1, the V gene TRBV6-6; 7 bases fit TRBD2. CDR1 and CDR2 (germline): MNHNY, SVGAGI (reference sequence). The CDR3 length is 11 residues. The V gene end was trimmed by 8 bases and the J gene end by 10 bases; junction bases not matched to a gene: 5. The CDR3 sequence: CASAAGREQFF. The CDR3 coding sequence is TGTGCCAGCGCAGCGGGACGCGAGCAGTTCTTC.

This clone was counted between two and nine times. The chain couples TRBV19 to TRBJ2-3; D not resolved. V was shortened by 8 bases and J by 7 bases, with 19 bases between the two germline ends. Germline V gene lookup returns CDR1 LNHDA and CDR2 SQIVND (reference sequence). This CDR3 comprises 14 residues. The DNA for the CDR3 is TGTGCCAGTTCCCCTCCAGATACCTCCCATACGCAGTATTTT. It specifies CASSPPDTSHTQYF. The variable domain in full, with the rest retrieved from reference TRBV19 and TRBJ2-3, is DGGITQSPKYLFRKEGQNVTLSCEQNLNHDAMYWYRQDPGQGLRLIYYSQIVNDFQKGDIAEGYSVSREKKESFPLTVTSAQKNPTAFYLCASSPPDTSHTQYFGPGTRLTVL.

This sequence joins TRBV11-2 and TRBJ2-5; the match to TRBD1 covers 8 bases. The tail of the sequence fits TRBJ2-7 better, so the J call may be wrong. Germline V gives CDR1 SGHAT, CDR2 FQNNGV. This CDR3 comprises 15 residues. The CDR3 is CASSPVKTGAYEQYF. The DNA for the CDR3 is TGTGCCAGCAGCCCCGTTAAGACAGGGGCCTACGAGCAGTACTTC.

The rearrangement joins TRBV9 to TRBJ2-7; 10 positions agree with TRBD2. V shed 3 bases, J shed 6 bases, and the junction held 6 bases outside the gene matches. The CDR3 is 14 residues long. CDR1 and CDR2 from the germline V gene are SGDLS and YYNGEE. The CDR3 region is CASSAGTSAGEQYF. DNA of the CDR3: TGTGCCAGCAGCGCCGGGACTAGCGCGGGCGAGCAGTACTTC.

This clone appeared a few times. V gene TRBV9 combines with J gene TRBJ2-4, with D hard to call. V was clipped by 0 bases and J by 7 bases, with 14 bases between them. The germline V gene has CDR1 SGDLS and CDR2 YYNGEE. The CDR3 sequence is 15 residues long. The CDR3 DNA reads as TGTGCCAGCAGCGTAGATCTAGGTCAGACCAACATTCAGTACTTC. Protein sequence: CASSVDLGQTNIQYF.

Only a few counts were recorded for this clone. V usage is TRBV4-2 and J usage is TRBJ2-5, with D unresolved. The CDR3 contains 13 residues. The germline V gene encodes CDR1 LGHNA and CDR2 YNFKEQ. V was shortened by 0 bases and J by 4 bases, with 6 bases between the two germline ends. CDR3 region: CASSQDPGETQYF. CDR3 DNA: TGTGCCAGCAGCCAAGATCCGGGAGAGACCCAGTACTTC.

This clone has a handful of counts. The J gene is TRBJ2-3, the V gene TRBV7-2; the D gene is possibly TRBD2 (5 bases). Germline V gene data show CDR1 as SGHTA and CDR2 as FQGNSA. CDR3 size: 15 residues. Trimming removed 5 bases from V and 5 bases from J, with 17 bases in between. The CDR3 loop reads CASSPGGLRQDTQYF. The CDR3 DNA reads as TGTGCCAGCAGCCCGGGCGGACTGCGGCAAGATACGCAGTATTTT.

This clone was seen a handful of times. V gene TRBV7-2 combines with J gene TRBJ1-2; 11 bases map to TRBD1. The CDR3 spans 16 residues. V was pared by 2 bases and J by 7 bases, with 9 bases of the junction left unmatched. Germline V CDR1 and CDR2: SGHTA, FQGNSA. The CDR3 region is CASSLRVGQGALGYTF. The CDR3 DNA reads as TGTGCCAGCAGCTTAAGAGTCGGACAGGGGGCTCTTGGCTACACCTTC.

This clone was seen more than once but under ten times. V gene TRBV25-1 combines with J gene TRBJ2-7, with unresolved D. V lost 6 bases and J 2 bases, leaving 8 bases between the germline ends. The CDR3 covers 12 residues. Germline V gene sequence: CDR1 MGHDK, CDR2 SYGVNS. The CDR3 region has the DNA TGTGCCAGCAGGACCGACACCTACGAGCAGTACTTC. Amino acid sequence: CASRTDTYEQYF.

This clone was found a few times. V is TRBV28 and J is TRBJ2-1; 9 nucleotides match TRBD2. Germline assignment: CDR1 MDHEN and CDR2 SYDVKM. This CDR3 contains 17 residues. V shed 3 bases and J 4 bases; nucleotides not matched to a gene: 10. CDR3 in DNA: TGTGCCAGCAGTTTGGGGGCGGCTAGCGGGACATACAATGAGCAGTTCTTC. Translation: CASSLGAASGTYNEQFF.

V usage is TRBV28 and J usage is TRBJ2-1; possible D gene TRBD1, 6 bases. V was cut by 4 bases and J by 13 bases, with 11 bases left in between. This CDR3 region has 11 residues. The germline gives CDR1 MDHEN, CDR2 SYDVKM. The CDR3 DNA follows: TGTGCCAGCAGTTCCGGACAGTACCAGTTCTTC. Encoded protein: CASSSGQYQFF.

This clone has only a few counts. The chain employs TRBV9 and TRBJ2-6, with D perhaps matching TRBD2 (5 bases). This CDR3 is 18 amino acids long. Trimming stripped 0 bases from V and 4 bases from J, with 17 bases between. CDR1 SGDLS and CDR2 YYNGEE come from the germline V gene. CDR3 protein: CASSVAPTRPGGANVLTF. The CDR3, as DNA: TGTGCCAGCAGCGTAGCTCCGACCCGACCGGGAGGGGCCAACGTCCTGACTTTC.

In this sample, this clone turned up a few times. The chain combines TRBV5-6 with TRBJ2-7; 7 bases fit TRBD2. V lost 4 bases, J lost 0 bases, and 16 bases stayed unmatched. This CDR3 is 18 amino acids long. From germline, CDR1 is SGHDT and CDR2 YYEEEE. CDR3 DNA sequence: TGTGCCAGCAGCAACCAGGAACGAAGGGTAGCGGGCTCCTACGAGCAGTACTTC. Translating gives CASSNQERRVAGSYEQYF.

The chain carries TRBV5-1 and TRBJ2-3; no reliable D call. V lost 6 bases and J lost 1, with 15 bases in between. Germline CDR1 SGHRS, CDR2 YFSETQ. The CDR3 contains 15 residues. The CDR3 is CASILGSRRTDTQYF. The CDR3 coding sequence is TGCGCCAGCATCCTAGGCTCCCGACGCACAGATACGCAGTATTTT.

The chain links TRBV15 to TRBJ1-2; no reliable D call. This CDR3 spans 19 amino acids. Trimming took off 1 base at V and 0 bases at J, with 21 bases between the two ends. Germline assignment: CDR1 LNHNV and CDR2 YYDKDF (reference sequence). Here the CDR3 reads CATSRASDRVGKTNYGYTF. The CDR3 DNA sequence: TGTGCCACCAGCAGAGCCTCAGACCGGGTTGGAAAAACTAACTATGGCTACACCTTC.

This clone was seen a few times. This sequence joins TRBV7-3 and TRBJ2-7; 9 positions match TRBD1. Germline V gene sequence: CDR1 SGHTA, CDR2 FQGTGA. Trimming cost V 2 bases and J 2 bases; bases outside gene matches: 4. This CDR3 region has 15 residues. CDR3 coding DNA: TGTGCCAGCAGCTTACTCGGGACAGGGCCCTACGAGCAGTACTTC. Amino acid sequence: CASSLLGTGPYEQYF.

This sequence joins TRBV11-2 and TRBJ2-1; D unresolved. The CDR3 is 14 residues long. Germline V gene data show CDR1 as SGHAT and CDR2 as FQNNGV. The V and J ends lost 6 bases and 1 base respectively, with 10 bases between them. CDR3 DNA: TGTGCCAGCAGTCTCTCCCGGTCCTACAATGAGCAGTTCTTC. Translating gives CASSLSRSYNEQFF.

This clone was counted only a few times. The chain employs TRBV5-1 and TRBJ1-2, with D unclear. Trimming took off 1 base at V and 7 bases at J, with 11 bases between the two ends. The CDR3 spans 13 residues. Germline loops: CDR1 SGHRS, CDR2 YFSETQ. The DNA of the CDR3 is TGCGCCAGCAGCTTGTCTGTAGCCGGTGGCTACACCTTC. Translation gives CASSLSVAGGYTF.

This clone was seen a handful of times. This chain connects TRBV14 to TRBJ2-1; TRBD2 matches at 10 bases. V lost 4 bases, J lost 5 bases, and 5 bases stayed unmatched. This CDR3 spans 15 amino acids. CDR1 and CDR2 from the germline V gene are SGHDN and FVKESK. CDR3 sequence: CASSPSGLADNEQFF. The CDR3 DNA follows: TGTGCCAGCAGCCCCAGCGGACTAGCGGACAATGAGCAGTTCTTC.

This chain connects TRBV4-3 to TRBJ2-1, with unresolved D. The ends were cut back, 1 base at V and 6 bases at J, with 10 bases in the middle. The CDR3 length is 14 residues. CDR1 is LGHNA and CDR2 is YSLEER in the germline V gene. The CDR3 DNA follows: TGCGCCAGCAGCCAAGCGAGTGTCCTCAATGAGCAGTTCTTC. This encodes CASSQASVLNEQFF.

The V gene is TRBV20-1, the J gene TRBJ2-1, with 7 bases that match TRBD1. The CDR3 spans 11 residues. In germline, CDR1 is DFQATT, CDR2 SNEGSKA (reference sequence). The V gene end was trimmed by 5 bases and the J gene end by 9 bases; junction bases not matched to a gene: 4. The CDR3 bases are TGCAGTGCTGGTAACAGGGGTGAGCAGTTCTTC. Amino acids: CSAGNRGEQFF.

The V call is TRBV10-3, the J call TRBJ2-1, with 8 bases that match TRBD2. CDR3 length: 15 amino acids. Per the germline V gene, CDR1 is ENHRY and CDR2 is SYGVKD. V lost 4 bases and J lost 6; bases outside the gene matches: 8. In DNA form, the CDR3 reads TGTGCCATCAGTGCTCGAGGCGGGAGGTCCAATGAGCAGTTCTTC. This gives the protein CAISARGGRSNEQFF.

The chain links TRBV4-3 to TRBJ2-1; no firm D call. The CDR3 is made up of 15 amino acids. Trimming removed 0 bases at V and 0 bases at J, with 6 bases between. The germline gives CDR1 LGHNA, CDR2 YSLEER. CDR3 residues: CASSQESNSYNEQFF. CDR3 bases: TGCGCCAGCAGCCAAGAATCAAACTCCTACAATGAGCAGTTCTTC.